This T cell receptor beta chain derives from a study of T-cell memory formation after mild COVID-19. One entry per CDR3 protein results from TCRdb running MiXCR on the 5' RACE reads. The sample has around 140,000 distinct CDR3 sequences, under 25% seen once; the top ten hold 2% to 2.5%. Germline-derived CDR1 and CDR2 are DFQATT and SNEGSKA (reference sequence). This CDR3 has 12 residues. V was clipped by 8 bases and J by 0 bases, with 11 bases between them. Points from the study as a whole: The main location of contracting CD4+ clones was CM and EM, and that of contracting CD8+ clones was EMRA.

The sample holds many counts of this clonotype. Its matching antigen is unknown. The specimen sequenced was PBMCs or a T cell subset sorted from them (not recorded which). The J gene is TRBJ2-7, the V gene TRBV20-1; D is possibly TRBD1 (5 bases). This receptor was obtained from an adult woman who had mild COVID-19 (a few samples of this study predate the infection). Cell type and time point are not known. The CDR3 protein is CSPTASSYEQYF. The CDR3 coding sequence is TGCAGTCCGACAGCGAGCTCCTACGAGCAGTACTTC.